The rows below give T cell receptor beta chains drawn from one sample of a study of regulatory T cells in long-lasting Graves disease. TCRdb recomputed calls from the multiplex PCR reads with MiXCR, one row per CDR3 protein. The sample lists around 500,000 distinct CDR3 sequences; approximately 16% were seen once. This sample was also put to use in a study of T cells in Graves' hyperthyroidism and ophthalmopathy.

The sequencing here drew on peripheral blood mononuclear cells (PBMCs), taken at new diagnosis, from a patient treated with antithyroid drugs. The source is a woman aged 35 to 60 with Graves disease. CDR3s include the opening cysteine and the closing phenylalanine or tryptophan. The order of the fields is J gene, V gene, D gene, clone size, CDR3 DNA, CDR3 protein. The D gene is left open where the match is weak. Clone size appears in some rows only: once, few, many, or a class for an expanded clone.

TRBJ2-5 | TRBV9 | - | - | TGTGCCAGCAGCATAGATGGGACAAGACAAGAGACCCAGTACTTC | CASSIDGTRQETQYF
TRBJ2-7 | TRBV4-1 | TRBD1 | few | TGCGCCAGCAGCTTTCTGACAGGGGTACCCTACGAGCAGTACTTC | CASSFLTGVPYEQYF
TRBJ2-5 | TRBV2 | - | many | TGTGCCAGCAGTGATTGGAAGCCCCAAGAGACCCAGTACTTC | CASSDWKPQETQYF
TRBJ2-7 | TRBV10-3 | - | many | TGTGCCATCAGTGAGGCAGGGACATACATCCCCTACGAGCAGTACTTC | CAISEAGTYIPYEQYF
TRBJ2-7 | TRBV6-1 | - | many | TGTGCCAGCAGAAGGGGGGGATCCTACGAGCAGTACTTC | CASRRGGSYEQYF
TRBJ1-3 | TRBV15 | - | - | TGTGCCACCAGCAGGGACATCACTATCACTGGAAACACCATATATTTT | CATSRDITITGNTIYF
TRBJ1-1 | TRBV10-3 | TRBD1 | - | TGTGCCATCACCAGACAGGGCGAAAACACTGAAGCTTTCTTT | CAITRQGENTEAFF
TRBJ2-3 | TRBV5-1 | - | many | TGCGCCAGCAGCTTGGAGGTGGCCCCCGATACGCAGTATTTT | CASSLEVAPDTQYF
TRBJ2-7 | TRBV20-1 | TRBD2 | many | TGCAGTGCTCGAGGGGGGACTAGCGGTTCCCGCGAGCAGTACTTC | CSARGGTSGSREQYF
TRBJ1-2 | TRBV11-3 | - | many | TGTGCCAGCAGCTTAGAGGATCAGGGCTTATCCGACTATGGCTACACCTTC | CASSLEDQGLSDYGYTF
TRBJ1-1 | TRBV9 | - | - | TGTGCCAGCAGCGTAGGGCAGCTCGATGAAGCTTTCTTT | CASSVGQLDEAFF
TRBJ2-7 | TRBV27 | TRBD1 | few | TGTGCCAGCAGGTCGGCAGGGGGCAACGAGCAGTACTTC | CASRSAGGNEQYF
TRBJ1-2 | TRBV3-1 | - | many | TGTGCCAGCAGCCAATTCAGCCCGATTAACTATGGCTACACCTTC | CASSQFSPINYGYTF
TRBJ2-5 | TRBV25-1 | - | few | TGTGCCAGCACCGTGGGGGGAAAAGAGACCCAGTACTTC | CASTVGGKETQYF
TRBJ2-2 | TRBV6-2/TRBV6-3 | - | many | TGTGCCAGCAGTGAATTTAAGAACACCGGGGAGCTGTTTTTT | CASSEFKNTGELFF
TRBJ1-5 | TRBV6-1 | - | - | TGTGCCAGGGGGCAGAGGGCTAGCAATCAGCCCCAGCATTTT | CARGQRASNQPQHF
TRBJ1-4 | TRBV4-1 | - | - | TGCGCCAGCAGCCCTTCTCGCCTGTGGAATGAAAAACTGTTTTTT | CASSPSRLWNEKLFF
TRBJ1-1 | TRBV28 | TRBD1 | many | TGTGCCAGCAGTTTGAAACAGGGGAAAATTTCGAACACTGAAGCTTTCTTT | CASSLKQGKISNTEAFF
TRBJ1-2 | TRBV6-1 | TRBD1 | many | TGTGCCAGCAGCACAGGGGGAGGCTACACCTTC | CASSTGGGYTF
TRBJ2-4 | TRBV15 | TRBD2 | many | TGTGCCACCAGCAAAGTAGGGCGGGGGAACATTCAGTACTTC | CATSKVGRGNIQYF
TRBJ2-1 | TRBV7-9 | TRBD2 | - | TGTGCCAGCAGCTTGGAGGGCTGGCTAGCGGGGGGGCAAGAACAGTTCTTC | CASSLEGWLAGGQEQFF
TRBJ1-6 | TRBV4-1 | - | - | TGCGCCAGCAGCCAGACGACCTATTCACCCCTCCACTTT | CASSQTTYSPLHF
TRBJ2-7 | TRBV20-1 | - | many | TGCAGTGCTCCCGACGAGACCTACGAGCAGTACTTC | CSAPDETYEQYF
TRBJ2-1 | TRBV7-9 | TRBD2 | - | TGTGCCAGCAGCGACGAGCTAGCGGCCCGCAATGAGCAGTTCTTC | CASSDELAARNEQFF
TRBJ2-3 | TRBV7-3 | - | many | TGTGCCAGCAGCTTAATAAACAGGCGCACAGATACGCAGTATTTT | CASSLINRRTDTQYF
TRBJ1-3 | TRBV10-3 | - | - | TGTGCCATCAGTGAGAAGGGGGGAAGCTCTGGAAACACCATATATTTT | CAISEKGGSSGNTIYF
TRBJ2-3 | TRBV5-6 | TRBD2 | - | TGTGCCAGCAGCTCCTATGGGACTAGCGGGGGCACAGATACGCAGTATTTT | CASSSYGTSGGTDTQYF
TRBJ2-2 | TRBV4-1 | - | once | TGCGCCAGCAGCCAAGACCCGAGCACCGGGGAGCTGTTTTTT | CASSQDPSTGELFF
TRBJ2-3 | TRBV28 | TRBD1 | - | TGTGCCAGCAGTGAACAGGGGGCAGGAGGCACAGATACGCAGTATTTT | CASSEQGAGGTDTQYF
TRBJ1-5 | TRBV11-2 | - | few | TGTGCCAGCAACCTCAATGGCGGGGGCAATCAGCCCCAGCATTTT | CASNLNGGGNQPQHF
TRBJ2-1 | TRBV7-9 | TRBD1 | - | TGTGCCAGCAGATCCGGGACAGGGGGCCTCGATGAGCAGTTCTTC | CASRSGTGGLDEQFF
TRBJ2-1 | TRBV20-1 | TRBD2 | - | TGCAGTGCTAGATCTAGCGGGGACTACAATGAGCAGTTCTTC | CSARSSGDYNEQFF
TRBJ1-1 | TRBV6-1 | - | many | TGTGCCAGCAGGAAAGGGCCGTACACTGAAGCTTTCTTT | CASRKGPYTEAFF
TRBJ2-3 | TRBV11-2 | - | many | TGTGCCAGCAGCTTAGTGAGGGTCCTCACAGATACGCAGTATTTT | CASSLVRVLTDTQYF
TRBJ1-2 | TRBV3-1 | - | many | TGTGCCAGCAGCCAAGGAGAGGCAGATCATGGCTACACCTTC | CASSQGEADHGYTF
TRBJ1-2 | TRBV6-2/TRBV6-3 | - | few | TGTGCCAGCAGTTACGGGGGCTTTGGTGGCTACACCTTC | CASSYGGFGGYTF
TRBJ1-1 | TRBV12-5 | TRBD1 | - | TGTGCTAGTGGCCCCACAGGGGTCACTGAAGCTTTCTTT | CASGPTGVTEAFF
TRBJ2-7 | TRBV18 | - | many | TGTGCCAGCTCACCACAAGGGACAATCTCCTACGAGCAGTACTTC | CASSPQGTISYEQYF
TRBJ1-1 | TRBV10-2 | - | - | TGCGCCAGCAACCGGGGGGGGACCACTGAAGCTTTCTTT | CASNRGGTTEAFF
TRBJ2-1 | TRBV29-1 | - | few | TGCAGCGTGGGGGTGGCTCCTGGGTACAATGAGCAGTTCTTC | CSVGVAPGYNEQFF
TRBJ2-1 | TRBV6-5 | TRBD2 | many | TGTGCCAGCAGTTACTCTCGTCCAGCGGGGGGAACCTACAATGAGCAGTTCTTC | CASSYSRPAGGTYNEQFF
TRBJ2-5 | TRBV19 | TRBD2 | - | TGTGCCAGTAGTATGGGGGGACTAGCTGAGACCCAGTACTTC | CASSMGGLAETQYF
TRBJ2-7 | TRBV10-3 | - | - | TGTGCCATCAGTGACGGCCTGGCAGGGAGCTCCTACGAGCAGTACTTC | CAISDGLAGSSYEQYF
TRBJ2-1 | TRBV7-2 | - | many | TGTGCCAGCAGCTTAAGTAGGGGGGCCGGCTACAATGAGCAGTTCTTC | CASSLSRGAGYNEQFF
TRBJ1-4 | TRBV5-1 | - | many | TGCGCCAGCAGCTACCAGCCGGGACTGGAGGGAGAAAAACTGTTTTTT | CASSYQPGLEGEKLFF
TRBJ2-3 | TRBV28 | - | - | TGTGCCAGCAGCGAGACGGGGTCCAGCACAGATACGCAGTATTTT | CASSETGSSTDTQYF
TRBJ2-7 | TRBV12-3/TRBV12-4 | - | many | TGTGCCAGCAGTTTAACCGAACAGGGTCGCGAGCAGTACTTC | CASSLTEQGREQYF
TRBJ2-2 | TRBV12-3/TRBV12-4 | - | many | TGTGCCAGCAGTTCCCCCGGGGGTGGTCTGAACACCGGGGAGCTGTTTTTT | CASSSPGGGLNTGELFF
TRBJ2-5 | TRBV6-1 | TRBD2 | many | TGTGCCAGCAGTCCCCCGGGACTAGCGGGAAGAGAGACCCAGTACTTC | CASSPPGLAGRETQYF
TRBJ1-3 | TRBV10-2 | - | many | TGCGCCAGCCGATGGTCATCTGGAAACACCATATATTTT | CASRWSSGNTIYF